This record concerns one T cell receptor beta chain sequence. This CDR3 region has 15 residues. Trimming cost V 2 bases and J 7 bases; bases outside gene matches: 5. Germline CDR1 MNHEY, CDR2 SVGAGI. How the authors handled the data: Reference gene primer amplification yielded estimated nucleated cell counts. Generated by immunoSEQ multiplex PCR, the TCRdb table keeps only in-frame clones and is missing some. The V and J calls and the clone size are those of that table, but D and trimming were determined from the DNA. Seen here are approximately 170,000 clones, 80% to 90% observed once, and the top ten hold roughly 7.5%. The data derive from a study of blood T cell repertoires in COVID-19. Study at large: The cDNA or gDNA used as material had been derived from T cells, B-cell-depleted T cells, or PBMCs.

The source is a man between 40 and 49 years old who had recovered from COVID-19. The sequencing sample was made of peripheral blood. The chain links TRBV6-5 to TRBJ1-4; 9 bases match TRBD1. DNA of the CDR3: TGTGCCAGCAGTTACGCCGGGACAGGGTTTGAAAAACTGTTTTTT. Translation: CASSYAGTGFEKLFF.